This T cell receptor (beta chain) stems from a study of blood T cell repertoires in COVID-19. As for the study in general: T cells, B-cell-depleted T cells, or PBMCs supplied cDNA or gDNA.

The CDR3 runs to 14 residues. The V gene's germline CDR1 is SGDLS and CDR2 YYNGEE. Trimming cost V 3 bases and J 6 bases; bases outside gene matches: 3. Cohort assignment relied on participant-reported clinical history. No more than 2 weeks before study entry, exposed participants had met a case of COVID-19. In the original workflow: Reference gene primer amplification yielded estimated nucleated cell counts. Assay: immunoSEQ multiplex PCR; the TCRdb copy retains only in-frame clones and omits some. Clone size and V and J calls were adopted from that table, with D and trimming inferred from the DNA. The top ten clones hold 2.5% to 3.5% of a sample with a few hundred thousand clones, just under 90% of them seen once.

This TCR came from a woman between 50 and 59 years old who had been exposed to COVID-19. J is TRBJ2-3 and V is TRBV9; 11 positions agree with TRBD2. The specimen was PBMCs or T cells enriched from blood (not recorded which). The chain's CDR3 is CASSGLAGFDTQYF. The CDR3 bases are TGTGCCAGCAGCGGACTAGCGGGGTTTGATACGCAGTATTTT.